What follows are 11 T cell receptor beta chains derived from one specimen sequenced in a study of beta chain features in type 1 diabetes. Expressed TCRB transcripts were sequenced after all isolated RNA was converted to cDNA. Profiling relied on immunoSEQ multiplex PCR, and the TCRdb table lists in-frame clones only, not all of them. The profile shows a few hundred thousand clones, 25% to 30% of them singletons. The sequenced material came from central memory CD4+ T cells from blood. The receptors here all came from a man in his thirties or forties in good health.

J is TRBJ1-1 and V is TRBV30, with a possible D match to TRBD1 (5 bases). Germline V gene data show CDR1 as GTSNPN and CDR2 as SVGIG (reference sequence). The CDR3 sequence is 13 residues long. V shed 3 bases and J shed 11 bases, with 19 bases lying between them. CDR3 region: CAWSLKSGTGAFF. CDR3 nucleotide sequence: TGTGCCTGGAGCCTCAAATCCGGGACTGGGGCTTTCTTT.

This clone occurred a few times. The genes are TRBV19 and TRBJ2-5; D possibly corresponds to TRBD2 (5 bases). From germline, CDR1 is LNHDA and CDR2 SQIVND (reference sequence). V was cut by 9 bases and J by 11 bases, with 19 bases left in between. CDR3 size: 12 residues. The chain's CDR3 is CASGPNRGRQYF. CDR3 nucleotides: TGTGCCAGCGGGCCTAATCGGGGTCGTCAGTACTTC.

This sequence joins TRBV7-9 and TRBJ2-3; a possible D gene is TRBD1 (6 bases). This CDR3 has 18 residues. The V and J ends lost 2 bases and 3 bases respectively, with 21 bases between them. Germline V gene data show CDR1 as SEHNR and CDR2 as FQNEAQ (reference sequence). This CDR3 reads CASSLPRIRGGVTDTQYF. The CDR3 bases are TGTGCCAGCAGCTTACCCCGGATCCGAGGGGGTGTTACAGATACGCAGTATTTT.

V and J are TRBV20-1 and TRBJ2-1; D unclear. This CDR3 comprises 10 residues. Trimming took 6 bases from V and 9 from J, leaving 9 bases between them. Germline V gene data show CDR1 as DFQATT and CDR2 as SNEGSKA (reference sequence). DNA for the CDR3: TGCAGTGCAAACAACGTTGAGCAGTTCTTC. It translates to CSANNVEQFF.

V usage is TRBV10-2 and J usage is TRBJ2-1; D may be TRBD2 (6 bases). V lost 2 bases and J lost 3, with 17 bases in between. This CDR3 contains 17 residues. Germline lookup yields CDR1 WSHSY and CDR2 SAAADI. The CDR3 DNA reads TGCGCCAGCAGTGAGAAATTAGCGGAAGACAACTACAATGAGCAGTTCTTC. Translated, it gives CASSEKLAEDNYNEQFF.

This clone was detected many times. This same CDR3 is encoded by further DNA sequences in the sample. The CDR3 is CASSRGQGYEQYF. In nucleotides, the CDR3 is TGTGCCAGCAGCCGGGGACAGGGCTACGAGCAGTACTTC. This sequence joins TRBV28 and TRBJ2-7; 9 bases match TRBD1. J gave up 3 bases and V 6 bases, and 3 bases lay outside the gene matches. The CDR3 spans 13 residues. From germline, CDR1 is MDHEN and CDR2 SYDVKM. The full variable domain, rest sourced from reference TRBV28 and TRBJ2-7, is DVKVTQSSRYLVKRTGEKVFLECVQDMDHENMFWYRQDPGLGLRLIYFSYDVKMKEKGDIPEGYSVSREKKERFSLILESASTNQTSMYLCASSRGQGYEQYFGPGTRLTVT.

J is TRBJ2-3 and V is TRBV2; a weak D match, TRBD2 (6 bases). Trimming left V 2 bases short and J 2 bases short, with 14 bases between. Germline values: CDR1 SNHLY, CDR2 FYNNEI. The CDR3 has 16 amino acids. The DNA of the CDR3 is TGTGCCAGCAGTGAACCCCCGGGGGTCTCCACAGATACGCAGTATTTT. This encodes CASSEPPGVSTDTQYF.

This clone was detected only a few times. The chain links TRBV30 to TRBJ1-1; no reliable D call. This CDR3 contains 14 residues. Trimming shortened V by 1 base and J by 0 bases, and 9 bases separated the two germline ends. Looked up from germline, CDR1 is GTSNPN and CDR2 is SVGIG (reference sequence). This CDR3 is CAWSGAPMNTEAFF. Written as DNA, the CDR3 is TGTGCCTGGAGTGGGGCCCCGATGAACACTGAAGCTTTCTTT.

This clone was seen only once. The chain joins TRBV6-5 to TRBJ2-5; no definite D call. The CDR3 runs to 13 residues. Trimming took 8 bases from V and 6 from J, leaving 16 bases between them. Looked up from germline, CDR1 is MNHEY and CDR2 is SVGAGI. The CDR3 protein is CASRTPGMQTQYF. CDR3 nucleotide sequence: TGTGCCAGCCGAACTCCTGGGATGCAGACCCAGTACTTC.

This clone was recorded many times. Mismatch with germline at one junction end may stem from a read error. J is TRBJ2-3 and V is TRBV5-6, with 7 bases fitting TRBD1. The CDR3 runs to 12 residues. Germline V gene sequence: CDR1 SGHDT, CDR2 YYEEEE. DNA for the CDR3: TGTGCCAGCAGCTTGGTTTCGGGACAGTCTGATTTT. Its protein is CASSLVSGQSDF.

The CDR3 region is CASSLDPQETQYF. The CDR3 DNA is TGTGCCAGCAGCTTAGACCCGCAAGAGACCCAGTACTTC. The V gene is TRBV7-2, the J gene TRBJ2-5, with D unresolved. The CDR3 spans 13 residues. The germline V gene encodes CDR1 SGHTA and CDR2 FQGNSA. With 1 base removed from V and 2 bases from J, the gap between germline ends came to 5 bases.